Sequencing of this T cell receptor beta chain was carried out in a study of CXCR3-negative and CXCR3-positive naive CD8 T cells. Study-wide results and caveats: The study found more hydrophobic TRB CDR3s in CXCR3-positive naive cells than in CXCR3-negative naive cells. Between one naive subset and the other, surface CD5 was comparable, and TCR strength was inferred from TRB CDR3 properties. For memory CD8+ cells diversity was much lower, but both naive subsets had comparably high diversity.

Sorts performed in triplicate captured 250,000 to 350,000 cells each from every CD8+ T cell subset. Definition of naive CD8+ T cells rested on a CD45RO-CCR7+CD27+CD95- profile. The CDR3 length is 16 residues. Germline CDR1 and CDR2: MRHNA and SNTAGT. UMI-labeled 5' RACE yielded the TRB cDNA libraries. For each CDR3 protein, TCRdb gives one entry from its re-call of the 5' RACE reads, without DNA. In all, the sample yields 100,000 or so distinct CDR3 sequences. Concerning this clonotype itself: Its specificity is unknown.

V usage is TRBV6-4 and J usage is TRBJ2-5; the TCRdb call, TRBD1, lacks DNA for checking. Sequenced sample: naive CXCR3+ CD8+ T cells from blood. As for subset: CD45RO-CCR7+CD27+CD95- naive CD8+ T cells expressing CXCR3 (TNR3+). This TCR was recovered from a human donor in good health. Some clones in this sample may be carry-over from other donors' samples. The CDR3 spells CASSRTGGQQQETQYF.